Listed below are T cell receptor beta chains from one sample, sequenced in a study of identical twins. TCRdb independently ran MiXCR on the 5' RACE reads; one entry per CDR3 protein. There are about 920,000 distinct CDR3 sequences in the sample; roughly an eighth occur only once, and around 1.6% lies in the top ten. These same data were also listed under a study on yellow fever vaccine responses in identical twins.

Input material: PBMCs. The receptor source for this set is a woman aged 18-29 years in good health. Both conserved end residues are part of each CDR3. A D gene is named only where the DNA matches it firmly. Clone size is stated in some rows and not others, as once, few, many or a class when expanded.

size	D	V	J	CDR3	DNA
few	TRBD1	TRBV27	TRBJ1-6	CASSQDRGDMSPLHF	TGTGCCAGCAGTCAGGACAGGGGTGATATGTCACCCCTCCACTTT
few	NA	TRBV10-3	TRBJ1-5	CAISELGGNQPQHF	TGTGCCATCAGTGAGCTTGGCGGAAATCAGCCCCAGCATTTT
NA	NA	TRBV2	TRBJ2-5	CASSDPTVLETQYF	TGTGCCAGCAGTGACCCGACAGTCTTGGAGACCCAGTACTTC
NA	NA	TRBV3-1	TRBJ2-3	CASSQANGQTGTRGTQYF	TGTGCCAGCAGCCAAGCAAATGGACAAACAGGGACCCGGGGTACGCAGTATTTT
NA	TRBD1	TRBV20-1	TRBJ2-2	CSAIRGRNTGELFF	TGCAGTGCTATCAGGGGGCGCAACACCGGGGAGCTGTTTTTT
few	TRBD1	TRBV5-6	TRBJ1-1	CASSLPQGDTEAFF	TGTGCCAGCAGTTTACCCCAGGGGGACACTGAAGCTTTCTTT
few	NA	TRBV12-3/TRBV12-4	TRBJ2-2	CAGNQGGRTGELFF	TGTGCCGGAAATCAGGGGGGGAGAACCGGGGAGCTGTTTTTT
many	NA	TRBV6-4	TRBJ2-1	CASSPSAYNEQFF	TGTGCCAGCAGCCCCTCGGCCTACAATGAGCAGTTCTTC
NA	NA	TRBV4-1	TRBJ2-7	CASSQVEDYEQYF	TGCGCCAGCAGCCAAGTCGAGGACTACGAGCAGTACTTC
NA	NA	TRBV5-1	TRBJ2-3	CASSKRGTDGADTQYF	TGCGCCAGCAGCAAGAGGGGCACCGACGGCGCAGATACGCAGTATTTT
NA	TRBD1	TRBV7-9	TRBJ2-6	CASSPQGATGANVLTF	TGTGCCAGCAGCCCACAGGGGGCAACTGGGGCCAACGTCCTGACTTTC
few	NA	TRBV12-3/TRBV12-4	TRBJ2-7	CASRLRADYEQYF	TGTGCCAGCAGACTTAGGGCAGACTACGAGCAGTACTTC
NA	NA	TRBV20-1	TRBJ2-5	CSASVRLGQETQYF	TGCAGTGCTAGCGTCAGGCTAGGCCAAGAGACCCAGTACTTC
NA	NA	TRBV3-1	TRBJ1-1	CASSQDTTTRGFF	TGTGCCAGCAGCCAAGACACGACGACTCGGGGTTTCTTT
few	NA	TRBV6-2/TRBV6-3	TRBJ2-1	CASRGWGQGLFNMSSYNEQFF	TGTGCCAGCAGGGGGTGGGGGCAGGGGCTATTTAATATGAGCTCCTACAATGAGCAGTTCTTC
few	NA	TRBV5-1	TRBJ2-5	CASSLTDVSGETQYF	TGCGCCAGCAGCTTGACCGACGTCTCGGGGGAGACCCAGTACTTC
many	TRBD2	TRBV4-2	TRBJ2-3	CASSPSGGTDTQYF	TGTGCCAGCAGCCCGTCGGGGGGGACAGATACGCAGTATTTT
many	NA	TRBV15	TRBJ2-1	CATTPSDRGSWNEQFF	TGTGCCACCACCCCAAGTGACAGAGGGTCTTGGAATGAGCAGTTCTTC
few	NA	TRBV5-1	TRBJ2-1	CASRPDGSSYNEQFF	TGCGCCAGCCGCCCGGACGGGAGCTCCTACAATGAGCAGTTCTTC
NA	NA	TRBV20-1	TRBJ1-1	CSARRSGGLAEAFF	TGCAGTGCTAGACGGTCCGGGGGGCTCGCTGAAGCTTTCTTT
NA	TRBD2	TRBV5-4	TRBJ2-7	CASSLATSGRFEQYF	TGTGCCAGCAGCTTGGCGACTAGCGGGAGATTCGAGCAGTACTTC
few	TRBD1	TRBV5-6	TRBJ1-1	CASSEGTEDTEAFF	TGTGCCAGCAGCGAGGGGACAGAAGACACTGAAGCTTTCTTT
NA	TRBD2	TRBV19	TRBJ2-1	CASQPTGTSVNEQFF	TGTGCCAGTCAACCCACCGGGACTAGCGTCAATGAGCAGTTCTTC
NA	TRBD1	TRBV5-5	TRBJ1-2	CASSPTGDANYGYTF	TGTGCCAGCAGCCCGACAGGGGACGCTAACTATGGCTACACCTTC
NA	NA	TRBV5-1	TRBJ2-1	CASSRLFLGRDNEQFF	TGCGCCAGCAGCCGGCTTTTTCTCGGGCGAGACAATGAGCAGTTCTTC